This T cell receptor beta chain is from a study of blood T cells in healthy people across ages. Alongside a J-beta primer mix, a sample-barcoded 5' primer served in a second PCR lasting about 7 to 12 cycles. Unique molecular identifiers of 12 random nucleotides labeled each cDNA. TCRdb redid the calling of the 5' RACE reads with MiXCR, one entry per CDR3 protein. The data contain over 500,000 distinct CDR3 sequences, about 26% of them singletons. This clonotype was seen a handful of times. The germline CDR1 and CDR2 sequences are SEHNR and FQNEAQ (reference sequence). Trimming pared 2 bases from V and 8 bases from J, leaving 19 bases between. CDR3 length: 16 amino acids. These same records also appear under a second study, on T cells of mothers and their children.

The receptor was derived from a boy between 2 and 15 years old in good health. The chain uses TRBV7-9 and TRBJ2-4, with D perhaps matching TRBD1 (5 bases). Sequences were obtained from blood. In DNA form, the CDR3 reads TGTGCCAGCAGCTTATCTTCGAGACAGCCGCGAGACATTCAGTACTTC. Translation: CASSLSSRQPRDIQYF.